Listed below are T cell receptor beta chains from one sample, sequenced in a study of post-analysis software for immune sequencing data. One entry per CDR3 protein results from TCRdb running MiXCR on the PCR reads. The top ten hold 6% to 9% of the sample, which has 400,000 to 500,000 distinct CDR3 sequences, about 40% seen once. The sample comprised blood. These receptors all come from a girl under 10 years old with multiple sclerosis. CDR3s include the opening cysteine and the closing phenylalanine or tryptophan. D genes are given only for firm matches. Where a row states a size, it is once, few, many or the class of an expanded clone; other rows omit it.

CDR3 DNA: TGTGCCAGCAGCCAAGTAGGGACAGGCTATTATAGCAATCAGCCCCAGCATTTT; CDR3 protein: CASSQVGTGYYSNQPQHF; J gene: TRBJ1-5; clone size: NA; D gene: TRBD1; V gene: TRBV14
CDR3 DNA: TGCAGCGTCGTTAGCGAGGGCTTTTACAATGAGCAGTACTTC; CDR3 protein: CSVVSEGFYNEQYF; J gene: TRBJ2-7; clone size: few; D gene: NA; V gene: TRBV29-1
CDR3 DNA: NA; CDR3 protein: CISVPEAESWTRTNGGNQPQHF; J gene: TRBJ1-5; clone size: few; D gene: NA; V gene: TRBV7-5
CDR3 DNA: TGCAGCGTTGAAGGCCAAAGGGGGACTAGCGGGTACGAGGTTCGGGAGACCCAGTACTTC; CDR3 protein: CSVEGQRGTSGYEVRETQYF; J gene: TRBJ2-5; clone size: NA; D gene: TRBD2; V gene: TRBV29-1
CDR3 DNA: TGCGCCAGCAGCCAAGAGGGAGGGGCCCTCTCCTACGAGCGGTACTTC; CDR3 protein: CASSQEGGALSYERYF; J gene: TRBJ2-5; clone size: NA; D gene: TRBD2; V gene: TRBV4-1
CDR3 DNA: TGCAGTGCTAGAGATCTGGAGGGACCCTACGAGCAGTACTTC; CDR3 protein: CSARDLEGPYEQYF; J gene: TRBJ2-7; clone size: NA; D gene: NA; V gene: TRBV20-1
CDR3 DNA: TGTGCCAGCAGTGAAGCGCGAGCGCTCCTGAACACTGAAGCTTTCTTT; CDR3 protein: CASSEARALLNTEAFF; J gene: TRBJ1-1; clone size: NA; D gene: NA; V gene: TRBV2
CDR3 DNA: TGCAGCGTAGAGGGGGTCGGGCCTGAAGCTTTCTTT; CDR3 protein: CSVEGVGPEAFF; J gene: TRBJ1-1; clone size: NA; D gene: NA; V gene: TRBV29-1
CDR3 DNA: TGCAGTGCTAGACCTAACAGGGGGGACCAAGAGACCCAGTACTTC; CDR3 protein: CSARPNRGDQETQYF; J gene: TRBJ2-5; clone size: few; D gene: TRBD1; V gene: TRBV20-1
CDR3 DNA: TGTGCCAGCAGCCCAGGGGGTAAGGTTGGGAATGAGCAGTACTTC; CDR3 protein: CASSPGGKVGNEQYF; J gene: TRBJ2-5; clone size: NA; D gene: TRBD1; V gene: TRBV7-3
CDR3 DNA: TGTGCCAGCAGTGGGACTAGCGGGAGGGAAGAGACCCAGTACTTC; CDR3 protein: CASSGTSGREETQYF; J gene: TRBJ2-5; clone size: NA; D gene: TRBD2; V gene: TRBV9
CDR3 DNA: TGTGCCAGCAGCTTAGGAGGGGGCGTAGGCTATGGCTACACCTTC; CDR3 protein: CASSLGGGVGYGYTF; J gene: TRBJ1-2; clone size: once; D gene: TRBD1; V gene: TRBV7-2
CDR3 DNA: TGTGCCAGCAGTTTTACACCGGGTCACCAGTTCTTC; CDR3 protein: CASSFTPGHQFF; J gene: TRBJ2-1; clone size: NA; D gene: NA; V gene: TRBV12-3/TRBV12-4
CDR3 DNA: TGTGCCAGCAGTTTGTTGGAGACCCAGTACTTC; CDR3 protein: CASSLLETQYF; J gene: TRBJ2-5; clone size: many; D gene: NA; V gene: TRBV12-3/TRBV12-4
CDR3 DNA: TGTGCCAGCAGCCACGGACAGTCCGACTATGGCTACACCTTC; CDR3 protein: CASSHGQSDYGYTF; J gene: TRBJ1-2; clone size: NA; D gene: NA; V gene: TRBV14
CDR3 DNA: TGCAGTGCTAGAGGAGTGGGCAGGCCCGACTACGAGCAGTACTTC; CDR3 protein: CSARGVGRPDYEQYF; J gene: TRBJ2-7; clone size: few; D gene: NA; V gene: TRBV20-1
CDR3 DNA: TGTGCCATCAGTGAGTCTACAGGGGGGTATCAGCCCCAGCATTTT; CDR3 protein: CAISESTGGYQPQHF; J gene: TRBJ1-5; clone size: few; D gene: TRBD1; V gene: TRBV10-3
CDR3 DNA: TGTGCCAGCAGCTCAGAGGACACGCTGGAGCAGTACTTC; CDR3 protein: CASSSEDTLEQYF; J gene: TRBJ2-4; clone size: few; D gene: NA; V gene: TRBV11-1
CDR3 DNA: TGCAGCGTTGAAGGGTGGAACACTGAAGCTTTCTTT; CDR3 protein: CSVEGWNTEAFF; J gene: TRBJ1-1; clone size: NA; D gene: NA; V gene: TRBV29-1
CDR3 DNA: TGCAGCGTTCGCCCACTACAGGGGAGCTCCTACGAGCAGTACTTC; CDR3 protein: CSVRPLQGSSYEQYF; J gene: TRBJ2-7; clone size: NA; D gene: TRBD1; V gene: TRBV29-1
CDR3 DNA: TGTGCCAGCAGCCTAGGACACTCTGGAAACACCATATATTTT; CDR3 protein: CASSLGHSGNTIYF; J gene: TRBJ1-3; clone size: NA; D gene: NA; V gene: TRBV7-2
CDR3 DNA: TGTGCCATCAGTGACCAGGGTCCTAGCGGGGGCGATGAGCAGTTCTTC; CDR3 protein: CAISDQGPSGGDEQFF; J gene: TRBJ2-1; clone size: NA; D gene: TRBD2; V gene: TRBV10-3
CDR3 DNA: TGTGCCAGCAGCCAAGATGTGAAGCGGAGAACAGGGGTGATTGCTGGGGCCAACGTCCTGACTTTC; CDR3 protein: CASSQDVKRRTGVIAGANVLTF; J gene: TRBJ2-6; clone size: once; D gene: TRBD1; V gene: TRBV4-2
CDR3 DNA: TGTGCCAGCAGCCTACCCGGGAGCCCTGGAACTCGGGGCTACACCTTC; CDR3 protein: CASSLPGSPGTRGYTF; J gene: TRBJ1-2; clone size: NA; D gene: NA; V gene: TRBV7-2
CDR3 DNA: TGCAGCGTTGAAAGACAGACAAACACTGAAGCTTTCTTT; CDR3 protein: CSVERQTNTEAFF; J gene: TRBJ1-1; clone size: few; D gene: NA; V gene: TRBV29-1
CDR3 DNA: TGCAGCGTTACGTCAGGGGGCTCGGAGACCCAGTTCTTC; CDR3 protein: CSVTSGGSETQFF; J gene: TRBJ2-1; clone size: once; D gene: TRBD1; V gene: TRBV29-1
CDR3 DNA: TGCGCCAGCAGCCAAGAATCTGGGAAGACCCAGTACTTC; CDR3 protein: CASSQESGKTQYF; J gene: TRBJ2-5; clone size: NA; D gene: NA; V gene: TRBV4-3
CDR3 DNA: TGCGCCAGCAGCCAAGATATGGGTCTTCTGGCCTATGGCTACACCTTC; CDR3 protein: CASSQDMGLLAYGYTF; J gene: TRBJ1-2; clone size: few; D gene: NA; V gene: TRBV4-1
CDR3 DNA: TGCAGTGCTAGGCCGGCGGGGGGAAACACAGATACGCAGTATTTT; CDR3 protein: CSARPAGGNTDTQYF; J gene: TRBJ2-3; clone size: NA; D gene: TRBD2; V gene: TRBV20-1
CDR3 DNA: TGCAGTGCCCCGGGACGGCCTTATGGCTACACCTTC; CDR3 protein: CSAPGRPYGYTF; J gene: TRBJ1-2; clone size: NA; D gene: NA; V gene: TRBV20-1
CDR3 DNA: TGCAGCGTTGCGGACAGGGGGCGAAAGTCTGGTGAGCAGTACTTC; CDR3 protein: CSVADRGRKSGEQYF; J gene: TRBJ2-7; clone size: few; D gene: TRBD1; V gene: TRBV29-1
CDR3 DNA: TGTGCCAGCTCCCCCAGGGGCTCTCACGAGCAGTACTTC; CDR3 protein: CASSPRGSHEQYF; J gene: TRBJ2-7; clone size: NA; D gene: NA; V gene: TRBV7-6
CDR3 DNA: TGCGCCAGCAGCCAGCTAGCGGGAGAGAGCTCCTACGAGCAGTACTTC; CDR3 protein: CASSQLAGESSYEQYF; J gene: TRBJ2-7; clone size: NA; D gene: TRBD2; V gene: TRBV4-1
CDR3 DNA: TGCAGTGCTAGAGGGGGCAAGGCGTACGAGCAGTACTTC; CDR3 protein: CSARGGKAYEQYF; J gene: TRBJ2-7; clone size: NA; D gene: NA; V gene: TRBV20-1
CDR3 DNA: TGTGCCAGCAATCAGGTCTCTGGGGCCAACGTCCTGACTTTC; CDR3 protein: CASNQVSGANVLTF; J gene: TRBJ2-6; clone size: few; D gene: NA; V gene: TRBV6-5
CDR3 DNA: TGCAGTGCTAGAGATACTAGCGGCTCTAGCACAGATACGCAGTATTTT; CDR3 protein: CSARDTSGSSTDTQYF; J gene: TRBJ2-3; clone size: NA; D gene: TRBD2; V gene: TRBV20-1
CDR3 DNA: TGTGCCAGCAGCTTAGCCGCAGGGGCGAGGGAGACCCAGTACTTC; CDR3 protein: CASSLAAGARETQYF; J gene: TRBJ2-5; clone size: few; D gene: NA; V gene: TRBV7-8
CDR3 DNA: TGTGCCAGCAGTGACCGGGACAGGGGGCGAAATGAGCAGTTCTTC; CDR3 protein: CASSDRDRGRNEQFF; J gene: TRBJ2-1; clone size: once; D gene: TRBD1; V gene: TRBV6-1
CDR3 DNA: TGTGCCACCAGTGATCCCAGCGGGAGCGGGACAGATACGCAGTATTTT; CDR3 protein: CATSDPSGSGTDTQYF; J gene: TRBJ2-3; clone size: few; D gene: TRBD2; V gene: TRBV24-1
CDR3 DNA: TGCAGTGCTAGCGCTAGCGGGCTAAGCGAGCAGTACTTC; CDR3 protein: CSASASGLSEQYF; J gene: TRBJ2-7; clone size: NA; D gene: TRBD2; V gene: TRBV20-1
CDR3 DNA: TGCGCCAGCAGCCAAGTGACTTCCTACGAGCAGTACTTC; CDR3 protein: CASSQVTSYEQYF; J gene: TRBJ2-7; clone size: few; D gene: NA; V gene: TRBV4-1
CDR3 DNA: TGTGCCAGCAGTTTCCCCGGGACTAGCGGGAGAGGCGAGCAGTACTTC; CDR3 protein: CASSFPGTSGRGEQYF; J gene: TRBJ2-7; clone size: few; D gene: TRBD2; V gene: TRBV6-2/TRBV6-3
CDR3 DNA: TGCAGTGCTAGATACAGATTCTATAATTCACCCCTCCACTTT; CDR3 protein: CSARYRFYNSPLHF; J gene: TRBJ1-6; clone size: NA; D gene: NA; V gene: TRBV20-1
CDR3 DNA: TGTGCCAGCAGAAAAGGGGGACCGCTTGGAGAGACCCAGTACTTC; CDR3 protein: CASRKGGPLGETQYF; J gene: TRBJ2-5; clone size: NA; D gene: NA; V gene: TRBV6-2/TRBV6-3
CDR3 DNA: TGCGCCAGCAGCTTGGCGATAGCGGCAGAGACCCAGTACTTC; CDR3 protein: CASSLAIAAETQYF; J gene: TRBJ2-5; clone size: few; D gene: NA; V gene: TRBV5-1
CDR3 DNA: TGCGCCAGCAGCCAAGAGGAGCTGGGATCCTACGAGCAGTACTTC; CDR3 protein: CASSQEELGSYEQYF; J gene: TRBJ2-7; clone size: NA; D gene: NA; V gene: TRBV4-1
CDR3 DNA: TGCGCCAGCAGCTTCACCGGACAGGGTATGAACACTGAAGCTTTCTTT; CDR3 protein: CASSFTGQGMNTEAFF; J gene: TRBJ1-1; clone size: NA; D gene: TRBD1; V gene: TRBV5-1